This is a list of T cell receptor beta chains from one sample in a study of blood T cell repertoires in COVID-19. Generated by immunoSEQ multiplex PCR, the TCRdb table keeps only in-frame clones and is missing some. Among about 130,000 clones listed, 65% to 85% were seen once. Sequenced: peripheral blood. These receptors all stem from a man aged 25-45 years with COVID-19, enrolled during active disease. CDR3s include the opening cysteine and the closing phenylalanine or tryptophan. The D gene is left open where the match is weak. Clone size is stated in some rows and not others, as once, few, many or a class when expanded.

>TRBV4-2|TRBJ2-7|TRBD2|.
CASSQEGSGGSYEQYF
TGTGCCAGCAGCCAAGAAGGCAGCGGGGGATCCTACGAGCAGTACTTC
>TRBV6-6|TRBJ1-1|.|.
CASTTTSFEAFF
TGTGCCAGCACCACTACCAGCTTTGAAGCTTTCTTT
>TRBV5-4|TRBJ1-2|TRBD1|.
CASSLGQGRYGYTF
TGTGCCAGCAGCTTGGGACAGGGAAGGTATGGCTACACCTTC
>TRBV12-3/TRBV12-4|TRBJ2-7|.|.
CASRTGSYEQYF
TGTGCCAGCAGAACAGGGTCCTACGAGCAGTACTTC
>TRBV27|TRBJ1-2|TRBD1|.
CASSFAPGQGALGYTF
TGTGCCAGCAGTTTCGCGCCGGGACAGGGGGCGCTTGGCTACACCTTC
>TRBV11-3|TRBJ2-5|TRBD1|.
CASSLEFPGTGIGTQYF
TGTGCCAGCAGCTTAGAATTCCCCGGGACAGGGATAGGGACCCAGTACTTC
>TRBV9|TRBJ1-3|TRBD1|once
CASSVAGTDGNTIYF
TGTGCCAGCAGCGTAGCGGGGACAGATGGAAACACCATATATTTT
>TRBV4-1|TRBJ1-1|.|.
CASSFTSDRDKANTEAFF
TGCGCCAGCAGCTTTACTTCGGATCGGGACAAGGCCAACACTGAAGCTTTCTTT
>TRBV27|TRBJ1-5|.|.
CASSPGGLQPQHF
TGTGCCAGCAGCCCGGGGGGGCTTCAGCCCCAGCATTTT
>TRBV7-3|TRBJ2-5|.|.
CASSLLGADEETQYF
TGTGCCAGCAGCTTATTGGGAGCTGACGAAGAGACCCAGTACTTC
>TRBV7-9|TRBJ2-1|.|.
CASSPTSSNEQFF
TGTGCCAGCAGCCCCACTAGCTCCAATGAGCAGTTCTTC
>TRBV5-5|TRBJ2-7|TRBD1|few
CASSFRWGQGAYEQYF
TGTGCCAGCAGCTTTAGGTGGGGACAGGGGGCCTACGAGCAGTACTTC
>TRBV6-2/TRBV6-3|TRBJ1-2|.|.
CASSYNPTGGWNYGYTF
TGTGCCAGCAGTTACAACCCCACGGGGGGCTGGAACTATGGCTACACCTTC
>TRBV11-3|TRBJ2-2|.|few
CASSLAGAEYTGELFF
TGTGCCAGCAGCTTAGCTGGAGCGGAGTACACCGGGGAGCTGTTTTTT
>TRBV5-1|TRBJ2-3|.|few
CASSLAPTRSDTQYF
TGCGCCAGCAGCTTGGCCCCGACTAGATCAGATACGCAGTATTTT
>TRBV10-3|TRBJ1-5|TRBD1|.
CAIRTGVDQPQHF
TGTGCCATCAGAACAGGGGTGGATCAGCCCCAGCATTTT
>TRBV4-1|TRBJ2-1|TRBD2|.
CASSQDAPGTSGGVYNEQFF
TGCGCCAGCAGCCAAGATGCCCCCGGGACTAGCGGGGGGGTATACAATGAGCAGTTCTTC
>TRBV7-9|TRBJ2-5|TRBD1|.
CASSLPPGQGKETQYF
TGTGCCAGCAGCTTACCCCCGGGACAGGGAAAAGAGACCCAGTACTTC
>TRBV6-5|TRBJ1-2|.|few
CASSPLGGANYGYTF
TGTGCCAGCAGTCCCCTGGGGGGAGCTAACTATGGCTACACCTTC
>TRBV25-1|TRBJ1-6|.|.
CASSESVGSNSPLHF
TGTGCCAGCAGTGAAAGCGTCGGCAGTAATTCACCCCTCCACTTT
>TRBV6-6|TRBJ2-7|TRBD2|many
CASSSPTSGTYEQYF
TGTGCCAGCAGTTCCCCTACTAGCGGGACGTACGAGCAGTACTTC
>TRBV10-3|TRBJ1-2|.|.
CAISEDSYGYTF
TGTGCCATCAGTGAAGACTCCTATGGCTACACCTTC
>TRBV10-3|TRBJ1-2|.|.
CAIMVSENYGYTF
TGTGCCATCATGGTCTCGGAGAACTATGGCTACACCTTC
>TRBV27|TRBJ2-1|.|.
CASSLIRGPYNEQFF
TGTGCCAGCAGTTTAATAAGGGGCCCTTACAATGAGCAGTTCTTC
>TRBV2|TRBJ1-4|.|.
CASSDGIAGGSGEKLFF
TGTGCCAGCAGTGATGGTATTGCGGGGGGTTCGGGTGAAAAACTGTTTTTT
>TRBV12-3/TRBV12-4|TRBJ1-2|.|.
CATRGMEGVGYTF
TGTGCCACCAGGGGTATGGAGGGTGTTGGCTACACCTTC
>TRBV7-6|TRBJ1-6|.|.
CASSPTTRGYNSPLHF
TGTGCCAGCTCACCCACGACCCGGGGGTATAATTCACCCCTCCACTTT
>TRBV5-6|TRBJ2-7|TRBD2|once
CASSRQTPGLATQQYF
TGTGCCAGCAGCCGCCAAACCCCGGGACTAGCGACCCAGCAGTACTTC
>TRBV19|TRBJ2-5|.|.
CASSSQSGETQYF
TGTGCCAGTAGTAGCCAGTCGGGGGAGACCCAGTACTTC
>TRBV9|TRBJ1-3|.|.
CASSVEPGGNTIYF
TGTGCCAGCAGCGTAGAACCAGGTGGAAACACCATATATTTT
>TRBV3-1/TRBV3-2|TRBJ2-7|.|.
CASSQISDPTYEQYF
TGTGCCAGCAGCCAAATATCAGATCCCACCTACGAGCAGTACTTC
>TRBV27|TRBJ2-1|TRBD2|once
CASSFGLAGVSEQFF
TGTGCCAGCAGTTTTGGGCTAGCGGGAGTATCTGAGCAGTTCTTC
>TRBV3-1/TRBV3-2|TRBJ1-2|.|.
CASSQGPLFGGYTF
TGTGCCAGCAGCCAGGGGCCGCTATTCGGTGGCTACACCTTC
>TRBV12-1|TRBJ2-7|.|.
CASSLQPGLAIFLYYEQYF
TGTGCCAGCAGCTTACAACCGGGACTAGCGATTTTTCTCTACTACGAGCAGTACTTC
>TRBV7-2|TRBJ2-7|TRBD1|.
CATTRGTAYEQYF
TGTGCCACCACAAGGGGGACAGCCTACGAGCAGTACTTC